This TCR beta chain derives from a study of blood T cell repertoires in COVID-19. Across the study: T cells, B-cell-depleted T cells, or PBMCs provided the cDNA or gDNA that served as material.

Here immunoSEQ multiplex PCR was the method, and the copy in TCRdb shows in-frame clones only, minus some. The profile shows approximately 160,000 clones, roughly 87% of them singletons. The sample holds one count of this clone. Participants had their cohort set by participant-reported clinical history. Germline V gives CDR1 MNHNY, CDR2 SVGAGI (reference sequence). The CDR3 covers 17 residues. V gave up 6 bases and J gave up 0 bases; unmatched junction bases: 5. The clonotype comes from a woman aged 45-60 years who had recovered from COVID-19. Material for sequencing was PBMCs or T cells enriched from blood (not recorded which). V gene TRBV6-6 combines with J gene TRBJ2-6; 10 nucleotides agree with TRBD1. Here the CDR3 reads CASRRQGATSGANVLTF. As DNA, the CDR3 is TGTGCCAGCAGGCGACAGGGGGCGACCTCTGGGGCCAACGTCCTGACTTTC.